Shown below are 23 T cell receptor beta chains from a single sample sequenced in a study of cytotoxic CD8 clonotypes in ibrutinib-treated CLL. Clones were sequenced by immunoSEQ multiplex PCR, and TCRdb holds only the in-frame ones, with some missing. Among around 70,000 clones, around 84% were seen once, and the ten largest hold approximately 7.7%. The sample was PBMCs, taken at disease progression, from a patient treated with ibrutinib. The receptors were sampled from a human donor with chronic lymphocytic leukemia.

The chain links TRBV19 to TRBJ2-7; possibly TRBD1 for D (6 bases). Deletions cut 9 bases from V and 0 bases from J, with 12 bases between. The CDR3 is made up of 13 amino acids. The germline V gene encodes CDR1 LNHDA and CDR2 SQIVND (reference sequence). CDR3 sequence reads: CASRDIGSYEQYF. Here the CDR3 DNA reads TGTGCCAGCCGGGACATCGGCTCCTACGAGCAGTACTTC.

The chain combines TRBV2 with TRBJ2-7; 7 positions agree with TRBD1. V was clipped by 1 base and J by 2 bases; unmatched bases: 2. Germline values: CDR1 SNHLY, CDR2 FYNNEI. The CDR3 sequence is 14 residues long. The CDR3 here is CASSEEGGAYEQYF. The CDR3 nucleotides are TGTGCCAGCAGTGAAGAAGGGGGCGCCTACGAGCAGTACTTC.

V usage is TRBV7-9 and J usage is TRBJ2-7, with D unresolved. This CDR3 is 14 amino acids long. Germline V gene sequence: CDR1 SEHNR, CDR2 FQNEAQ (reference sequence). Trimming cost V 1 base and J 2 bases, with 9 bases left between them. In DNA form, the CDR3 reads TGTGCCAGCAGCTTAGTAGTCGGAACCTACGAGCAGTACTTC. Translation: CASSLVVGTYEQYF.

The chain recombines TRBV19 with TRBJ2-7; a weak D match, TRBD2 (6 bases). Per germline, CDR1 LNHDA and CDR2 SQIVND (reference sequence). V lost 5 bases and J 3 bases, leaving 11 bases between the germline ends. The CDR3 length is 13 residues. The CDR3 bases are TGTGCCAGTAGTGCGCCTAGCGACTACGAGCAGTACTTC. Its translation is CASSAPSDYEQYF.

A few counts support this clone. This chain connects TRBV2 to TRBJ1-1; D unresolved. The length of the CDR3 is 14 residues. The V gene lost 5 bases and the J gene lost 4 bases, with 14 bases spanning the gap. CDR1 SNHLY and CDR2 FYNNEI come from the germline V gene. The chain's CDR3 is CASSPVPTRTEAFF. DNA for the CDR3: TGTGCCAGCAGTCCGGTCCCCACCCGCACTGAAGCTTTCTTT.

The chain joins TRBV2 to TRBJ1-5; D is unclear. The CDR3 runs 12 residues. Germline CDR1 and CDR2: SNHLY and FYNNEI. The V end lost 4 bases, the J end lost 9 bases, and 10 bases lay between the germline ends. This chain's CDR3 is CASSGPPLPQHF. The CDR3 nucleotides are TGTGCCAGCAGTGGCCCCCCTTTGCCCCAGCATTTT.

This chain joins TRBV29-1 and TRBJ1-5, with D maybe TRBD1 (5 bases). This CDR3 is 13 amino acids long. V lost 4 bases and J lost 3, with 10 bases in between. Germline loops: CDR1 SQVTM, CDR2 ANQGSEA. DNA for the CDR3: TGCAGCGTTGGTTCAGGGAACAATCAGCCCCAGCATTTT. Translated: CSVGSGNNQPQHF. The full variable domain, in which reference TRBV29-1 and TRBJ1-5 provide the parts outside the CDR3, is SAVISQKPSRDICQRGTSLTIQCQVDSQVTMMFWYRQQPGQSLTLIATANQGSEATYESGFVIDKFPISRPNLTFSTLTVSNMSPEDSSIYLCSVGSGNNQPQHFGDGTRLSIL.

The table lists this clone with a few counts. V gene TRBV10-1 combines with J gene TRBJ1-5, with D unclear. The V and J ends lost 8 bases and 7 bases respectively, with 12 bases between them. This CDR3 is 12 amino acids long. CDR1 and CDR2 from the germline V gene are WNHNN and SYGVQD (reference sequence). Here the CDR3 reads CASSEVGQPQHF. DNA of the CDR3: TGCGCCAGCTCCGAGGTCGGGCAGCCCCAGCATTTT.

A note on this clone: One end of the junction does not line up with germline, which may come from a read error. The chain has TRBV11-2 and TRBJ2-3; the match to TRBD1 covers 11 bases. Germline V gives CDR1 SGHAT, CDR2 FQNNGV. The CDR3 contains 14 residues. The CDR3 sequence: CASSLDPGTGGDLF. DNA of the CDR3: TGTGCCAGCAGCTTAGATCCCGGGACAGGGGGAGACCTTTTT.

J is TRBJ1-5 and V is TRBV7-6; perhaps TRBD1 as D (5 bases). The germline V and J ends were trimmed by 0 bases and 4 bases, with 10 bases remaining between them. This CDR3 is built from 15 residues. Germline V gives CDR1 SGHVS, CDR2 FNYEAQ. The CDR3 sequence: CASSLASGLNQPQHF. The CDR3 nucleotides are TGTGCCAGCAGCTTAGCTTCAGGGCTGAATCAGCCCCAGCATTTT.

V gene TRBV27 combines with J gene TRBJ1-1; TRBD1 might be the D (5 bases). V was trimmed by 6 bases and J by 3 bases, leaving 14 bases between them. Germline CDR1 reads MNHEY; CDR2 reads SMNVEV (reference sequence). The CDR3 totals 14 residues. CDR3 nucleotide sequence: TGTGCCAGCAGAGGAGGGGAGAAATACACTGAAGCTTTCTTT. Encoded protein: CASRGGEKYTEAFF.

This chain joins TRBV18 and TRBJ2-1; TRBD2 matches 9 bases. This CDR3 is built from 16 residues. Trimming took 0 bases from V and 7 from J; bases not matched to a gene: 7. CDR1 KGHSH and CDR2 LQKENI come from the germline V gene. The CDR3 nucleotides are TGTGCCAGCTCACCACCGGGAATAGCGGGGGTTAATGAGCAGTTCTTC. It encodes CASSPPGIAGVNEQFF.

This chain links TRBV7-8 with TRBJ1-2; 7 bases line up with TRBD1. The CDR3 consists of 16 residues. The junction had 13 bases not matched to a gene; V was cut back by 5 bases and J by 4 bases. The V gene's germline CDR1 is SGHVS and CDR2 FQNEAQ. The chain's CDR3 is CASSVLDRQDSYGYTF. The CDR3 coding sequence is TGTGCCAGCAGCGTCTTGGACAGGCAGGACTCCTATGGCTACACCTTC. The complete variable domain, with remaining parts taken from reference TRBV7-8 and TRBJ1-2, reads GAGVSQSPRYKVAKRGQDVALRCDPISGHVSLFWYQQALGQGPEFLTYFQNEAQLDKSGLPSDRFFAERPEGSVSTLKIQRTQQEDSAVYLCASSVLDRQDSYGYTFGSGTRLTVV.

The genes are TRBV28 and TRBJ2-7, with TRBD1 identical over 8 bases. The junction had 13 bases not matched to a gene; V was cut back by 8 bases and J by 4 bases. This CDR3 is built from 15 residues. CDR1 is MDHEN and CDR2 is SYDVKM in the germline V gene. The CDR3 DNA follows: TGTGCCAGCCGGAGACAGGGGTCTTTTTCGTACGAGCAGTACTTC. It specifies CASRRQGSFSYEQYF.

The chain combines TRBV11-3 with TRBJ2-1, with D hard to call. Germline assignment: CDR1 SGHNT and CDR2 YENEEA. The V and J ends lost 6 bases and 0 bases respectively, with 9 bases between them. The length of the CDR3 is 14 residues. The chain's CDR3 is CASSPAYSYNEQFF. The CDR3 DNA follows: TGTGCCAGCAGTCCCGCATACTCCTACAATGAGCAGTTCTTC.

This clone has a count of ten or more. The DNA of the CDR3 is TGTGCCACCTCAGAGAGGGGCGACAGGGAGCACGAGCAGTACTTC. Its protein product is CATSERGDREHEQYF. This chain joins TRBV25-1 and TRBJ2-7; 7 bases match TRBD1. The trim removed 10 bases at V and 5 bases at J, leaving 17 bases unmatched. The CDR3 covers 15 residues. The germline CDR1 and CDR2 sequences are MGHDK and SYGVNS.

The chain uses TRBV7-8 and TRBJ1-1; maybe TRBD1 (6 bases). CDR1 is SGHVS, CDR2 FQNEAQ, per germline. This CDR3 region has 13 residues. V lost 3 bases and J 10 bases, leaving 15 bases between the germline ends. The CDR3 DNA is TGTGCCAGCAGCTTTTGGGGGGGCGATCTAGCTTTCTTT. Translation gives CASSFWGGDLAFF.

The rearrangement uses TRBV29-1 and TRBJ2-3; TRBD1 might be the D (6 bases). Germline lookup yields CDR1 SQVTM and CDR2 ANQGSEA. V was pared by 1 base and J by 1 base, with 12 bases between. This CDR3 contains 15 residues. This chain's CDR3 is CSVEVGGRGTDTQYF. DNA of the CDR3: TGCAGCGTTGAAGTTGGGGGCCGTGGCACAGATACGCAGTATTTT.

This chain connects TRBV2 to TRBJ2-5; the D call may be TRBD1 or TRBD2 (6 bases each). This CDR3 has 16 residues. Per the germline V gene, CDR1 is SNHLY and CDR2 is FYNNEI. V dropped 8 bases and J dropped 3 bases, with 22 bases sitting between them. The CDR3 region is CASGGRRQFVEETQYF. The CDR3 region has the DNA TGTGCCAGCGGGGGGCGCCGACAGTTTGTTGAAGAGACCCAGTACTTC. Filled out from reference TRBV2 and TRBJ2-5, the complete variable domain reads EPEVTQTPSHQVTQMGQEVILRCVPISNHLYFYWYRQILGQKVEFLVSFYNNEISEKSEIFDDQFSVERPDGSNFTLKIRSTKLEDSAMYFCASGGRRQFVEETQYFGPGTRLLVL.

The V gene is TRBV30, the J gene TRBJ1-4; tentatively, D is TRBD1 (6 bases). The CDR3 is made up of 13 amino acids. Trimming removed 5 bases from V and 16 bases from J, with 23 bases in between. Germline V gives CDR1 GTSNPN, CDR2 SVGIG (reference sequence). Here the CDR3 reads CAWAPSSGTSTFF. The CDR3 DNA follows: TGTGCCTGGGCTCCGAGCTCCGGGACAAGTACGTTTTTT.

The J gene is TRBJ2-1, the V gene TRBV27; D is unresolved. The germline CDR1 and CDR2 sequences are MNHEY and SMNVEV (reference sequence). The CDR3 sequence is 15 residues long. Trimming took off 4 bases at V and 7 bases at J, with 17 bases between the two ends. The CDR3 DNA reads as TGTGCCAGCAGTTCCAGTAGGACGGGTGGAAATGAGCAGTTCTTC. Translating gives CASSSSRTGGNEQFF.

This chain links TRBV5-6 with TRBJ2-3; 7 positions agree with TRBD2. The germline V gene has CDR1 SGHDT and CDR2 YYEEEE. This CDR3 has 16 amino acids. Germline trimming cut 2 bases from V and 5 bases from J; bases unmatched to any gene: 11. The DNA for the CDR3 is TGTGCCAGCAGCTTATCTAGCGGAAACCGGGGAGATACGCAGTATTTT. Translation gives CASSLSSGNRGDTQYF.

This chain links TRBV5-4 with TRBJ2-5; 14 nucleotides align to TRBD2. The CDR3 totals 19 residues. In germline, CDR1 is SGHNT, CDR2 YYREEE (reference sequence). The junction had 16 bases not matched to a gene; V was cut back by 4 bases and J by 5 bases. The CDR3 loop is CASSRWTSGGSGVRETQYF. The CDR3 nucleotides read TGTGCCAGCAGCCGATGGACTAGCGGGGGGTCTGGAGTAAGGGAGACCCAGTACTTC.